This TCR beta chain was retrieved from a study of shared clonotypes between healthy human individuals (dated by TCRdb to between 2020 and 2021). In terms of the full investigation: The cohort included a few men and a couple of women between 18 and 49 years of age. Per donor, three plates each were used for CD4 naive and CD4 memory, two for CD8 naive, and one for CD8 memory. The study deeply sequenced blood TCR repertoires of about five healthy adults to estimate repertoire size and the extent of clonotype sharing between individuals. To increase sequencing depth and limit assay-specific biases, TCR repertoire library preparation and sequencing were carried out by different laboratories using diverse techniques. Each donor's leukapheresis produced roughly between roughly 0.85 and 10 billion PBMCs.

CDR1 is given as SGHAT and CDR2 as FQNNGV, both from the germline V gene. From cysteine to phenylalanine, the CDR3 is 16 amino acids long. Only the CDR3 portion is preserved as DNA: 48 bases, with reading frame beginning at the first base. V is trimmed back by 4 bases and J by 4 bases, and the junction contains 5 bases that no gene match accounts for. TCR CDR3 regions were amplified from genomic DNA by multiplex PCR using the deep immunoSEQ assay. For each cell subset, the extracted genomic DNA was distributed evenly across all wells of several immunoSEQ 96-well plates, and each plate served as one replicate. Each replicate PCR for sorted subsets received about 180 ng genomic DNA, equal to roughly 29,000 T cell genomes. Purified libraries were quantified with a Qubit 3.0 fluorometer, sized on a Bioanalyzer 2100, and re-quantified with the KAPA Library Quantification kit. A separate single-read 150-cycle Illumina NextSeq 550 flow cell was used to sequence each immunoSEQ 96-well plate. Turning to the authors' computational methods: Because the immunoSEQ output included only junctional sequences and no quality scores, the filtering could not be the same as the filtering used for full-length reads. To assign V/J genes and CDR3, sequences were annotated against IMGT germline references using PyIR, a Python wrapper for IgBLAST v1.9. Reads were removed for weak V/J assignments (E-value above 1e-6), missing CDR3, stop codons, out-of-frame junctions, or ambiguous translated residues. V3J clonotypes were defined by identical inferred V gene, J gene, and CDR3 amino acid sequence. Percentage overlap between repertoires was calculated by dividing the number of shared unique clonotypes by the size of the smaller repertoire. RTK rarefaction, the Chao1 estimator, and Recon v2.1 estimates of unobserved clonotypes were used to assess repertoire richness. Generation probabilities for all TCRbeta clonotypes obtained by the gDNA method from a few donors were computed using OLGA. TCRdb obtained this table from immuneACCESS and retained in-frame rearrangements with V and J assigned. These tables miss some clones; where compared with another copy, unresolved V genes account for less than half of the shortfall, and the remainder is unexplained. V and J calls and clone size are given by that table; D and trimming were obtained from the DNA. This sample comprises nearly 600,000 clones, around 95% of them detected only once. The ten largest clones represent 0.11% of the sample.

On this clone: No antigen is known for it. No much larger clone is present one base from it, and per-base qualities are unavailable.

For the CD8 naive samples, CD45RO-negative cells were positively selected for CCR7, yielding a CD45RA+CCR7+ population from which TemRA cells were excluded. The donors were healthy, HIV-negative adults who had no recently reported acute infections or vaccinations. Only Caucasian adults living in Nashville, Tennessee, USA were represented among the donors. Blood was collected by leukapheresis, and PBMCs were isolated by Ficoll-Histopaque density gradient centrifugation and then cryopreserved in liquid nitrogen vapor phase. Analytical flow cytometry was used to check the purity and quantity of every magnetically sorted T cell population. Genomic DNA was isolated from every sorted fraction and measured by UV absorbance on a Nanodrop 2000c. General study outcomes and caveats: Larger estimated clonotype richness was generally found for naive subsets than for memory subsets. Pairwise subsampling led to the expectation that sequencing depth would affect the degree of clonotype sharing among donors. The genetic and exposure-history diversity represented was limited by the small number of donors. Rarefaction of sorted-subset datasets indicated incomplete sequencing despite the large sequencing depth. Clonotypes shared by all four sorted-subset donors showed higher generation probabilities than non-shared clonotypes. When several donors were compared, the shared fraction of clonotypes was about 5.4% for naive CD4, over 3% for naive CD8, 2% to 2.5% for memory CD4, and under 0.5% for memory CD8. Only blood was sampled, and tissue TCR repertoires likely differ from those in blood.

The sample was naive CD8+ T cells sorted from blood. The cell subset or site label for this specimen denotes: CD45RA+CCR7+. This TCR was recovered from a woman in her 30s in good health. Here the chain combines TRBV11-2 and TRBJ2-5, with 14 bases aligning to TRBD2. For the CDR3, the sequence is CASSSPGLAGVETQYF. The DNA reads as follows: TGTGCCAGCAGCTCCCCGGGACTAGCGGGGGTAGAGACCCAGTACTTC.